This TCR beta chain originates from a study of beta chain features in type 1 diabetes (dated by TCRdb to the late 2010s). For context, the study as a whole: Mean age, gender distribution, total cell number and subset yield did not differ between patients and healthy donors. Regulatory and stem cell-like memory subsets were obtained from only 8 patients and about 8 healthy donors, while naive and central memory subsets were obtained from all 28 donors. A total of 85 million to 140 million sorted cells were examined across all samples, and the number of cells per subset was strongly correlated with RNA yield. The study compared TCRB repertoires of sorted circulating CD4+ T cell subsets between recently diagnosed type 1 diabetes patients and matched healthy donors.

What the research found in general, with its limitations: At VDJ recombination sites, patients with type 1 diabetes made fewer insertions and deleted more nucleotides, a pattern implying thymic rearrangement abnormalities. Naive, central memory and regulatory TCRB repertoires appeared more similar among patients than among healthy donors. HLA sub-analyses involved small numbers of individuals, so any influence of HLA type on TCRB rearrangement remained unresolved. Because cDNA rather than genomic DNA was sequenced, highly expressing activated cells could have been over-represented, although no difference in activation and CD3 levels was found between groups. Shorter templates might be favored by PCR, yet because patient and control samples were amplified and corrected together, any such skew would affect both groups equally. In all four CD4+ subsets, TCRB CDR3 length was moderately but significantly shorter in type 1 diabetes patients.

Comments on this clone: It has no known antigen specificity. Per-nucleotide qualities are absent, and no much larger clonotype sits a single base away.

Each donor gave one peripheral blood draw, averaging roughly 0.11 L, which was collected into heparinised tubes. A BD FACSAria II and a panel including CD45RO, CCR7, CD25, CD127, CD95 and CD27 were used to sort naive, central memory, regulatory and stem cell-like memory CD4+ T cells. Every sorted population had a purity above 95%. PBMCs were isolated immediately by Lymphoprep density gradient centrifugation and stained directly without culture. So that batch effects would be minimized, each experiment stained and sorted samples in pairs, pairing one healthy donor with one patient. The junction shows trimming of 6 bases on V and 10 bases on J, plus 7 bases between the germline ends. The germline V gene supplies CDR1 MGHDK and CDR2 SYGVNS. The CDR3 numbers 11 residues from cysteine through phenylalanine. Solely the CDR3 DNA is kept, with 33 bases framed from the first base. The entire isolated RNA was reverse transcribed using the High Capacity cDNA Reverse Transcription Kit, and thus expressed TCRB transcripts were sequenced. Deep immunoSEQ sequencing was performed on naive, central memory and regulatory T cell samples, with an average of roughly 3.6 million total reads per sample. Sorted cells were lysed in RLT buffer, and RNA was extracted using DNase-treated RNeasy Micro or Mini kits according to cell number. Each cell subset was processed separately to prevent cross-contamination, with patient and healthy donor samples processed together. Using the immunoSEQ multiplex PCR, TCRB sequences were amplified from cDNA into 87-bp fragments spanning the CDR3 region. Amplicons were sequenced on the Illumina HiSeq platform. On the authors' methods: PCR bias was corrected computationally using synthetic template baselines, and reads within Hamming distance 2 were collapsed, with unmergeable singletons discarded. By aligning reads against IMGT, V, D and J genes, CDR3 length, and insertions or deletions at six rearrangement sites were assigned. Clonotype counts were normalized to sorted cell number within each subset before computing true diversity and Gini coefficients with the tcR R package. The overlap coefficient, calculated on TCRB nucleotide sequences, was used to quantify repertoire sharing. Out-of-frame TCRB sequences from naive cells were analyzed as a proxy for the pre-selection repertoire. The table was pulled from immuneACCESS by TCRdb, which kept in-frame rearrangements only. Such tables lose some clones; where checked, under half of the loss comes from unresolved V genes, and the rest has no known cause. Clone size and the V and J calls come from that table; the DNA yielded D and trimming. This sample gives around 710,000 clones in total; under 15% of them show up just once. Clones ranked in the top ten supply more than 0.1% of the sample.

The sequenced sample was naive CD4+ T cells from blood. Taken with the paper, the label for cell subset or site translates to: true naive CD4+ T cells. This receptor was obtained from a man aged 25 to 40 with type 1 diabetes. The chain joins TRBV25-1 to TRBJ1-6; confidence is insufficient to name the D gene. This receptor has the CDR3 CASRQRSPLHF. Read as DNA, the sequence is TGTGCCAGCAGACAGAGGTCACCCCTCCACTTT.